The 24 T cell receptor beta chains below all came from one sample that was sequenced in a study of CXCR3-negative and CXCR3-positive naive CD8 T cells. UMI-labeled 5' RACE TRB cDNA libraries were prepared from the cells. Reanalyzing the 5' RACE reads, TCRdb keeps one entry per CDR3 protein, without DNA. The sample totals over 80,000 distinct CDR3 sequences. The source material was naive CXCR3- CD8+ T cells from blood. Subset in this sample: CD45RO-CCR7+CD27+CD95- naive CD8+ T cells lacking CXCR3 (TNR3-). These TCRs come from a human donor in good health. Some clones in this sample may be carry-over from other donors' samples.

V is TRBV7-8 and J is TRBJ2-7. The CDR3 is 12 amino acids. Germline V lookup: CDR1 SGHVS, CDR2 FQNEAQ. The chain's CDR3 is CASSRESVEQYF. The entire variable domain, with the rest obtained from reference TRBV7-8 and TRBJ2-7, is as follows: GAGVSQSPRYKVAKRGQDVALRCDPISGHVSLFWYQQALGQGPEFLTYFQNEAQLDKSGLPSDRFFAERPEGSVSTLKIQRTQQEDSAVYLCASSRESVEQYFGPGTRLTVT.

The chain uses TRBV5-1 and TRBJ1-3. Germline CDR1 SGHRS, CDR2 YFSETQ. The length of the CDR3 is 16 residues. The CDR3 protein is CASSEDPTETGNTIYF.

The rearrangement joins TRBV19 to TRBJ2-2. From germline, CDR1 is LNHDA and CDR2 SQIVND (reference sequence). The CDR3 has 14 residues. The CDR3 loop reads CASSILGDTGELFF. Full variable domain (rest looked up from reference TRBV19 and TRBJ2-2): DGGITQSPKYLFRKEGQNVTLSCEQNLNHDAMYWYRQDPGQGLRLIYYSQIVNDFQKGDIAEGYSVSREKKESFPLTVTSAQKNPTAFYLCASSILGDTGELFFGEGSRLTVL.

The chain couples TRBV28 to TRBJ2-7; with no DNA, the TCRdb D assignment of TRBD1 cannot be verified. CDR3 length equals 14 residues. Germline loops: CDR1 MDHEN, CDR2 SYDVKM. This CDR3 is CASSPATGSYEQYF.

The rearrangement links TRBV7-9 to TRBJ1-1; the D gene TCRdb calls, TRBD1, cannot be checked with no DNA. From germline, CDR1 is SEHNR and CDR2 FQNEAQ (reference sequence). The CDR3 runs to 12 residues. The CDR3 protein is CASSAQGTEAFF.

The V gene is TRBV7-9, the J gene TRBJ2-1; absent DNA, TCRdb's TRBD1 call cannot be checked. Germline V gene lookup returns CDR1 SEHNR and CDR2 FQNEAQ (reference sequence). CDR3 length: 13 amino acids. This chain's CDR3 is CASSWDGYNEQFF.

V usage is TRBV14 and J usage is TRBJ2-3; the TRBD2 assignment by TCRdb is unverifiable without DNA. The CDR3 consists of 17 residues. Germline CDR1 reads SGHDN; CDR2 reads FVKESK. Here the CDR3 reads CASSQGLAGPHTDTQYF.

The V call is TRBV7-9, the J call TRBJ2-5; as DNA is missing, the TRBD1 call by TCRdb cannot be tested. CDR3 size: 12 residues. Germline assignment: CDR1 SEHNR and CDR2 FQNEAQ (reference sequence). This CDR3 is CASSFQGETQYF.

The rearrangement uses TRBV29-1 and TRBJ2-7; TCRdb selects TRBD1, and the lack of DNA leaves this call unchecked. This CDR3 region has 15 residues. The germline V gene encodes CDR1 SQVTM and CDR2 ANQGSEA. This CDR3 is CSVSKQTGIENEQYF.

This CDR3 is CSGSPRGDADTQYF. The V call is TRBV29-1, the J call TRBJ2-3; the D call from TCRdb, TRBD1, cannot be confirmed without DNA. The CDR3 is made up of 14 amino acids. Germline-derived CDR1 and CDR2 are SQVTM and ANQGSEA.

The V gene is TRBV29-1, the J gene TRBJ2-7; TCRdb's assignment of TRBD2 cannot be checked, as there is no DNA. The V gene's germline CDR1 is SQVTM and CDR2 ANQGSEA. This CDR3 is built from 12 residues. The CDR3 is CSAETGTHEQYF.

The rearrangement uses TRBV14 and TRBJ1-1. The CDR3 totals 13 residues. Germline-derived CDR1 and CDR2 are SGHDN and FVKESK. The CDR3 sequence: CASSQDGEAEAFF.

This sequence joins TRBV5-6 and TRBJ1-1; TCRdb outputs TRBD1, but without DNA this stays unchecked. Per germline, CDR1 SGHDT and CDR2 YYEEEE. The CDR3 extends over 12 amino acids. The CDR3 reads CASSSTGLEAFF.

The CDR3 protein is CAISDSDRGRRFDEQFF. J is TRBJ2-1 and V is TRBV10-3; as DNA is missing, the TRBD1 call by TCRdb cannot be tested. CDR3 length: 17 residues. Per germline, CDR1 ENHRY and CDR2 SYGVKD.

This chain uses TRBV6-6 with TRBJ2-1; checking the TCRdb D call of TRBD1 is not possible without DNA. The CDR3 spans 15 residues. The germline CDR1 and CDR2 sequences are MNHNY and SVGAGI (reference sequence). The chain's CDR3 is CASSPLQGRSNEQFF.

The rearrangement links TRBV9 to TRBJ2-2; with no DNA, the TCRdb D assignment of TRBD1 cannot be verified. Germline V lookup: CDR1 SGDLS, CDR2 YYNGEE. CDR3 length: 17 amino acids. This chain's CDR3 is CASSVGDGADWSGELFF.

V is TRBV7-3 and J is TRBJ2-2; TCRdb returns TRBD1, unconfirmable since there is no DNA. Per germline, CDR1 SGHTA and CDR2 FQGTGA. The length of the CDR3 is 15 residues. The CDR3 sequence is CASSFTGINTGELFF.

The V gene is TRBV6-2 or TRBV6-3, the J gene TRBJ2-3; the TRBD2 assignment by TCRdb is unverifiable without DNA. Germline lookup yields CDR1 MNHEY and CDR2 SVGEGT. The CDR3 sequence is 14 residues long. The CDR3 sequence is CASSLGGAADTQYF.

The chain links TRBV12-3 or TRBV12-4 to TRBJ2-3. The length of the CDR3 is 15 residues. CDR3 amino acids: CASSLGAIGTDTQYF.

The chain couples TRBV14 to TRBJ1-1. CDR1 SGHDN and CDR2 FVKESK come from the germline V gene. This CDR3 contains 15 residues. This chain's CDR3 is CASSQSNIMNTEAFF.

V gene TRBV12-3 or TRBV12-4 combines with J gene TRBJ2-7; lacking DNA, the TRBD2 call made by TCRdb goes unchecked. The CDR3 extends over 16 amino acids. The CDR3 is CASSTGLAGALGGQYF.

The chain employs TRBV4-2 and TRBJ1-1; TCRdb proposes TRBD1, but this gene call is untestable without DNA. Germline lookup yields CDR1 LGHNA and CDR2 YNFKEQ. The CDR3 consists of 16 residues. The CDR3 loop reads CASSHPRRGVNTEAFF.

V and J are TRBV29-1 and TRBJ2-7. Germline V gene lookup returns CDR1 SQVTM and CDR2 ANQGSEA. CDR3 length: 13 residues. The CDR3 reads CSVEDRLSYEQYF.

The CDR3 sequence is CASSPGWRSGANVLTF. This chain links TRBV7-3 with TRBJ2-6; no DNA is available, so the TRBD1 call from TCRdb remains unchecked. Germline V gene lookup returns CDR1 SGHTA and CDR2 FQGTGA. This CDR3 has 16 residues.